These T cell receptor beta chains were read from a single sample in a study of graft-versus-host responses after intestinal transplantation. Sequenced by immunoSEQ multiplex PCR; TCRdb stores in-frame clones only, minus some. The data show 75,000 to 100,000 clones, approximately 92% seen once. Antigens for these TCRs are unknown. The specimen comprised unstimulated CD8+ T cells sorted from spleen or lymph node cells, sampled before intestinal transplant. Receptors originate from a human donor who received an intestinal transplant. Each CDR3 is given with its conserved first and last residue. Fields, in order: D gene, J gene, V gene, CDR3 length, clone size, CDR3 DNA, CDR3 protein. The D gene is left open where the match is weak. Expanded clones get a size class; other rows say once, few or many, or leave the size out.

. TRBJ1-6 TRBV27 15 . TGTGCCAGCAGTTTATCGGGGGACAATTATTCACCCCTCCACTTT CASSLSGDNYSPLHF
TRBD2 TRBJ2-3 TRBV4-1 16 . TGCGCCAGCAGCCACCCCGAGACTAGCGGGGAAGATACGCAGTATTTT CASSHPETSGEDTQYF
TRBD1 TRBJ1-5 TRBV5-6 15 . TGTGCCAGCAGCTTAGGACAGGGCCACAATCAGCCCCAGCATTTT CASSLGQGHNQPQHF
TRBD1 TRBJ2-7 TRBV11-2 12 . TGTGCCAGCAGCGACGGACAGGGGGAGGAGTACTTC CASSDGQGEEYF
TRBD2 TRBJ2-7 TRBV5-1 15 . TGCGCCAGCAGCTTGGCCCCCGGCGGGAGCTACGAGCAGTACTTC CASSLAPGGSYEQYF
. TRBJ1-1 TRBV21-1 14 . TGTGCCAGCAGCCTCCGGACAGGGGACACTGAAGCTTTCTTT CASSLRTGDTEAFF
TRBD1 TRBJ2-6 TRBV4-1 21 . TGCGCCAGCAGCCAACACCGCTTCCTGGGAGACAGGGGAAGGGGGGCCAACGTCCTGACTTTC CASSQHRFLGDRGRGANVLTF
. TRBJ2-2 TRBV7-9 13 . TGTGCCAGCGCGGATACGAACACCGGGGAGCTGTTTTTT CASADTNTGELFF
TRBD2 TRBJ2-5 TRBV29-1 15 . TGCAGCGTTCAAGGGACTAGCGGGAGTGGAGAGACCCAGTACTTC CSVQGTSGSGETQYF
TRBD1 TRBJ2-7 TRBV4-1 15 . TGCGCCAGCAGCCGGACCGGGACAGGGGATTACGAGCAGTACTTC CASSRTGTGDYEQYF
TRBD1 TRBJ1-2 TRBV25-1 17 . TGTGCCAGCAGTGGGTTCTACAGTGGGAAAGGGGGCCTGAGCTACACCTTC CASSGFYSGKGGLSYTF
. TRBJ1-3 TRBV7-8 19 . TGTGCCAGCTCACCAAAACCCGGAGGAGGGCCAAATTTCGGAAACACCATATATTTT CASSPKPGGGPNFGNTIYF
. TRBJ2-5 TRBV13 17 . TGTGCCAGCAGCTTTACGTCGTATATCGGTAACCAAGAGACCCAGTACTTC CASSFTSYIGNQETQYF
. TRBJ2-4 TRBV5-1 16 . TGCGCCAGCCACCGGGGTCCACTCCTAGCCAAAAACATTCAGTACTTC CASHRGPLLAKNIQYF
. TRBJ2-1 TRBV19 16 . TGTGCCAGTAGTCCACTAACACTGAGCTCCTACAATGAGCAGTTCTTC CASSPLTLSSYNEQFF
TRBD1 TRBJ1-1 TRBV2 15 . TGTGCCAGCAGTCACAGGGGCTTGGATGGCACTGAAGCTTTCTTT CASSHRGLDGTEAFF
. TRBJ1-1 TRBV19 12 . TGTGCCAGTGGAGACAGTTACACTGAAGCTTTCTTT CASGDSYTEAFF
. TRBJ1-2 TRBV2 13 few TGTGCCAGCATTCCCACAGGGACCTATGGCTACACCTTC CASIPTGTYGYTF
. TRBJ2-1 TRBV11-3 13 . TGTGCCAGCAGCCCAGGATACCCCAATGAGCAGTTCTTC CASSPGYPNEQFF
. TRBJ2-7 TRBV11-2 14 . TGTGCCAGCAGCTTAGGAGGCGTAGCCTACGAGCAGTACTTC CASSLGGVAYEQYF
. TRBJ2-5 TRBV5-1 13 . TGCGCCAGCAGCATTCCGACTAGGGAGACCCAGTACTTC CASSIPTRETQYF
. TRBJ1-1 TRBV4-3 16 . TGCGCCAGCAGCCAAGCCCAGGGGCTTTTAAACACTGAAGCTTTCTTT CASSQAQGLLNTEAFF
TRBD2 TRBJ2-1 TRBV7-8 16 . TGTGCCAGCAGCGCCCCGGGACTAGCCTCCTACAATGAGCAGTTCTTC CASSAPGLASYNEQFF
. TRBJ2-7 TRBV29-1 15 . TGCAGCGTTGGGGGTCGGGACACAGCCCCCTACGAGCAGTACTTC CSVGGRDTAPYEQYF
TRBD2 TRBJ2-1 TRBV5-6 15 . TGTGCCAGCAGCTTGTACTCTAGCGGATACAATGAGCAGTTCTTC CASSLYSSGYNEQFF
TRBD1 TRBJ2-4 TRBV7-9 14 once TGTGCCAGCAGCTCCCCCGGACAGGGGAACATTCAGTACTTC CASSSPGQGNIQYF
. TRBJ1-2 TRBV4-3 14 . TGCGCCAGCAGCCAAGAAAAAAACAGCTATGGCTACACCTTC CASSQEKNSYGYTF
. TRBJ1-5 TRBV6-1 15 . TGTGCCAGCCACTTAAGTTCAGGTCGGAATCAGCCCCAGCATTTT CASHLSSGRNQPQHF
TRBD1 TRBJ2-7 TRBV10-1 13 . TGCGCCAGCAGTGAGTTGGACAGGGGGAAGCAGTACTTC CASSELDRGKQYF
TRBD1 TRBJ1-4 TRBV5-8 16 . TGTGCCAGCAGCTTGGGGACAGGGGGCCGCAGTGAAAAACTGTTTTTT CASSLGTGGRSEKLFF
TRBD2 TRBJ2-5 TRBV5-4 15 once TGTGCCAGCAGTCTGACTAGCGGGAAGCAAGAGACCCAGTACTTC CASSLTSGKQETQYF
TRBD1 TRBJ2-7 TRBV27 13 . TGTGCCAGCAGTTCCGGGACAGCCTATGGGCAGTACTTC CASSSGTAYGQYF
TRBD2 TRBJ2-1 TRBV5-1 16 . TGCGCCAGCAGCTTGGGGCTAGCGGCCTCCTACAATGAGCAGTTCTTC CASSLGLAASYNEQFF
. TRBJ2-7 TRBV11-2 17 once TGTGCCAGCAGCTTAGGTAATTTGGGAAGCACGGGGAACGAGCAGTACTTC CASSLGNLGSTGNEQYF
. TRBJ2-1 TRBV11-2 15 . TGTGCCAGCAGCCGGACAGCGAACTCCTACAATGAGCAGTTCTTC CASSRTANSYNEQFF
TRBD2 TRBJ2-3 TRBV7-2 18 . TGTGCCAGCAGCTTAACCGGCCTAGCGGGGGTGAGCACAGATACGCAGTATTTT CASSLTGLAGVSTDTQYF
TRBD2 TRBJ2-5 TRBV5-1 16 . TGCGCCAGCAGCTTGGAGGCTAGCGGTAGCCAAGAGACCCAGTACTTC CASSLEASGSQETQYF
. TRBJ1-1 TRBV19 15 . TGTGCCAGTAGTATAGATCTGGGACATTCGACTGAAGCTTTCTTT CASSIDLGHSTEAFF